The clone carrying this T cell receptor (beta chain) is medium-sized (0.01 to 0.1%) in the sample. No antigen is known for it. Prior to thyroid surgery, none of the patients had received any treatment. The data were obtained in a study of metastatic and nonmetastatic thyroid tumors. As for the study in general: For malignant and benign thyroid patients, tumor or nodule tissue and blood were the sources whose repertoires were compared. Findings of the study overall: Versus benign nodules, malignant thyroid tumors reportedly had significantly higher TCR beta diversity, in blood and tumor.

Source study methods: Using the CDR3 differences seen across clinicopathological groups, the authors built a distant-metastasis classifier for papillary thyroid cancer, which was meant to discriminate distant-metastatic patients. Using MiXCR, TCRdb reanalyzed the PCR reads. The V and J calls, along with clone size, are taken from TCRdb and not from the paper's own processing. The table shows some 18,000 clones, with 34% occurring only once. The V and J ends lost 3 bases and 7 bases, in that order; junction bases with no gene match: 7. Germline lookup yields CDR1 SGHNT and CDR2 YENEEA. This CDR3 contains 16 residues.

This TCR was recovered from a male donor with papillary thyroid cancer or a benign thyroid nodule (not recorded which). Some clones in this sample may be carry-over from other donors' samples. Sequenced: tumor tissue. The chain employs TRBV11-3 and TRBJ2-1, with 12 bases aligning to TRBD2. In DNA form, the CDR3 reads TGTGCCAGCAGCTTTGGACTAGCGGGAATGAGGAATGAGCAGTTCTTC. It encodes CASSFGLAGMRNEQFF. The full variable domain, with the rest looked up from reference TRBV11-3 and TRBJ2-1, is EAGVVQSPRYKIIEKKQPVAFWCNPISGHNTLYWYLQNLGQGPELLIRYENEEAVDDSQLPKDRFSAERLKGVDSTLKIQPAELGDSAVYLCASSFGLAGMRNEQFFGPGTRLTVL.